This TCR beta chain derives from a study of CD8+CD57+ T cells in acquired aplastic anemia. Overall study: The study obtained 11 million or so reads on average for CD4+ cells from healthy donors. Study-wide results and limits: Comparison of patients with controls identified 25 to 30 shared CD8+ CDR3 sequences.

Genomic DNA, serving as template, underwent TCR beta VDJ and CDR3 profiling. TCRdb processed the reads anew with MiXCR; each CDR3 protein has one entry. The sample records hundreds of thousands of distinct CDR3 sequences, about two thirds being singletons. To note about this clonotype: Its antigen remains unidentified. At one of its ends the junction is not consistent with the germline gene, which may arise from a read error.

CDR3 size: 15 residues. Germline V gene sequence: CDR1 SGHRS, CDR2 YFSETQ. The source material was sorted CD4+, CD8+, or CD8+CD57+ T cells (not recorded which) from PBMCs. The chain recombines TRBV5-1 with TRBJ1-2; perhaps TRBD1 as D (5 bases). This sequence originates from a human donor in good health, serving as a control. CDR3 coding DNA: TGTGCCACCAGCCCTCGGCTGGGGGTAAACTATGGCTACACCTTC. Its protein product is CATSPRLGVNYGYTF.